This T cell receptor (beta chain) was obtained from a study of blood T cell repertoires in COVID-19. Overall study: The samples span acute and convalescent COVID-19 from the United States, Italy and Spain.

Germline assignment: CDR1 SGDLS and CDR2 YYNGEE. Trimming pared 3 bases from V and 6 bases from J, leaving 9 bases between. The CDR3 has 13 amino acids. The data were produced by immunoSEQ multiplex PCR, yet TCRdb's version contains in-frame clones alone and is incomplete. The data contain more than 100,000 clones, about four fifths of them singletons. Sample: peripheral blood. V gene TRBV9 combines with J gene TRBJ1-4; D call uncertain. The receptor was derived from a woman aged 30 to 39 who had recovered from COVID-19. The CDR3 nucleotides are TGTGCCAGCAGCGCCGGGTTCGATGAAAAACTGTTTTTT. It specifies CASSAGFDEKLFF. Supplemented by reference TRBV9 and TRBJ1-4, the full variable domain reads DSGVTQTPKHLITATGQRVTLRCSPRSGDLSVYWYQQSLDQGLQFLIQYYNGEERAKGNILERFSAQQFPDLHSELNLSSLELGDSALYFCASSAGFDEKLFFGSGTQLSVL.